The TCR beta chain under discussion was sequenced for a study of cytomegalovirus exposure and HLA in healthy donors. This clone was seen a few times. A multiplex PCR was run with 60 Vbeta primers and 13 Jbeta primers. Profiled with immunoSEQ multiplex PCR; TCRdb holds only in-frame clones, not every one. The sample records around 150,000 clones, around 80% being singletons. Trimming took 3 bases from V and 2 from J; bases not matched to a gene: 9. The germline V gene encodes CDR1 ENHRY and CDR2 SYGVKD. The length of the CDR3 is 17 residues. The clonotype comes from a man between 35 and 55 years old in good health and CMV-seropositive. The sample taken for sequencing was PBMCs. The J gene is TRBJ2-3, the V gene TRBV10-3; the match to TRBD2 covers 9 bases. The DNA for the CDR3 is TGTGCCATCAGTGATAGGGGTTCTAGCGGGGTCACAGATACGCAGTATTTT. This codes for CAISDRGSSGVTDTQYF.